This is a list of T cell receptor beta chains from one sample in a study of T cells in localized non-small cell lung cancer. The repertoire was sequenced with immunoSEQ multiplex PCR; TCRdb's copy has only in-frame clones and lacks some. This sample has under 25,000 clones, with around 90% found just once. The input for sequencing was peripheral blood, taken before any cancer treatment. Every receptor here comes from a man between 40 and 70 years old with stage I squamous cell lung carcinoma. Both conserved end residues are part of each CDR3.

TRBJ1-2 | TRBV27 | CASSLSRGYGYTF
TRBJ2-7 | TRBV7-9 | CASSLGSKYEQYF
TRBJ1-2 | TRBV7-6 | CASSLTPPGTVSYGYTF
TRBJ1-1 | TRBV6-6 | CASSYSAANTEAFF
TRBJ1-1 | TRBV30 | CAWKTGGAKKAFF
TRBJ1-5 | TRBV4-1 | CASSKWRDSNQPQHF
TRBJ1-3 | TRBV5-1 | CASSLGAGKSNTIYF
TRBJ2-2 | TRBV29-1 | CSVGSSNTGELFF
TRBJ2-2 | TRBV5-6 | CASSLRGQVANTGELFF
TRBJ1-3 | TRBV5-4 | CASSLPLAGNTIYF
TRBJ2-2 | TRBV19 | CASSINPGELFF
TRBJ2-2 | TRBV2 | CASSDQGASYTGELFF
TRBJ2-3 | TRBV13 | CASSSPTASTDTQYF
TRBJ1-5 | TRBV27 | CATGTGSNQPQHF
TRBJ1-5 | TRBV19 | CASSTTGAGNQPQHF
TRBJ2-7 | TRBV11-2 | CASSSLGGEQYF
TRBJ1-5 | TRBV7-9 | CASSSGQGGGSNQPQHF
TRBJ1-3 | TRBV7-9 | CGLVLSGNTIYF
TRBJ1-1 | TRBV30 | CAWSEALNTEAFF
TRBJ2-3 | TRBV5-1 | CASSSGTSGGDTQYF
TRBJ1-3 | TRBV7-2 | CASSPEGGGIGNTIYF
TRBJ2-5 | TRBV7-2 | CASSLEPGETQYF
TRBJ1-1 | TRBV10-3 | CASYEEVNTEAFF
TRBJ2-2 | TRBV10-3 | CAISTISGQGAMVSTGELFF
TRBJ2-6 | TRBV2 | CASSASWGFGANVLTF
TRBJ1-6 | TRBV7-2 | CASSPEFANSPLHF
TRBJ1-2 | TRBV19 | CASSSRTVSHYGYTF
TRBJ2-7 | TRBV5-1 | CASRETPGGLEQYF
TRBJ2-2 | TRBV2 | CASSPVGRTGELFF